This T cell receptor (beta chain) was profiled in a study of molecular identifiers for immune sequencing clone quantification. The CDR3 covers 14 residues. CDR1 is MDHEN and CDR2 is SYDVKM in the germline V gene. TCRdb recomputed calls from the PCR reads with MiXCR, one row per CDR3 protein. The sample comprises roughly 9,800 distinct CDR3 sequences, 20% to 25% of which are singletons, and around 1.6% rests with the top ten. The receptor was isolated from a human donor in good health. Some libraries in this study had Jurkat cell RNA spiked in. The chain combines TRBV28 with TRBJ2-7, with D possibly TRBD2 on 6 matching bases. The sample taken for sequencing was naive CD8+ T cells from blood, with Jurkat cell RNA spiked in. Sample subset: FACS-sorted CD8+CD4-CCR7+CD45RA+ naive T cells. CDR3 nucleotides: TGTGCTCACGGAGAGGGAGGTAACTCCTACGAGCAGTACTTC. This codes for CAHGEGGNSYEQYF. The whole variable domain, filled in from reference TRBV28 and TRBJ2-7, reads DVKVTQSSRYLVKRTGEKVFLECVQDMDHENMFWYRQDPGLGLRLIYFSYDVKMKEKGDIPEGYSVSREKKERFSLILESASTNQTSMYLCAHGEGGNSYEQYFGPGTRLTVT.